Below, 18 T cell receptor beta chains from the same sample are listed, as sequenced in a study of T cell responses to AZD1222 COVID-19 vaccine. The assay was immunoSEQ multiplex PCR, and TCRdb's table has in-frame clones only and misses some. The sample holds about 110,000 clones; about 85% are singletons and the top ten take 6.2%. Material: peripheral blood, obtained on day 0 of AZD1222 vaccination. Every receptor here comes from an adult in good health.

V usage is TRBV7-3 and J usage is TRBJ2-5; possible D gene TRBD2, 6 bases. The CDR3 is 13 residues long. Trimming left V 5 bases short and J 1 base short, with 8 bases between. Germline CDR1 SGHTA, CDR2 FQGTGA. CDR3 sequence (DNA): TGTGCCAGCAGCCCGGGGGTCCAAGAGACCCAGTACTTC. It codes for CASSPGVQETQYF.

DNA for the CDR3: TGTGCCAGCAGTGCGGGACTAGCGGGGGGGCCGTACGAGCAGTACTTC. Amino acid sequence: CASSAGLAGGPYEQYF. This rearrangement joins TRBV27 to TRBJ2-7, with TRBD2 matching 16 bases. Trimming cost V 5 bases and J 4 bases; bases outside gene matches: 5. The CDR3 has 16 residues. Germline loops: CDR1 MNHEY, CDR2 SMNVEV (reference sequence).

The chain uses TRBV4-2 and TRBJ2-3; the D gene is possibly TRBD2 (6 bases). Trimming took 0 bases from V and 1 from J, leaving 17 bases between them. The germline gives CDR1 LGHNA, CDR2 YNFKEQ. The CDR3 loop spans 18 amino acids. The CDR3 DNA sequence: TGTGCCAGCAGCCAAGATCGGAGGGCCATGCGTGGCACAGATACGCAGTATTTT. It encodes CASSQDRRAMRGTDTQYF.

This chain links TRBV14 with TRBJ2-5; D uncertain. V lost 5 bases and J 1 base, leaving 11 bases between the germline ends. Germline-derived CDR1 and CDR2 are SGHDN and FVKESK. The CDR3 consists of 14 residues. The CDR3 region is CASSTRRIQETQYF. CDR3 bases: TGTGCCAGCAGCACGAGACGTATCCAAGAGACCCAGTACTTC.

This clone was counted a single time. The chain links TRBV7-2 to TRBJ2-4; D tentatively reads TRBD1 or TRBD2 (5 bases each). Germline V gene sequence: CDR1 SGHTA, CDR2 FQGNSA. The CDR3 is made up of 15 amino acids. The V end was cut by 2 bases, the J end by 4 bases, with 12 bases between. CDR3 in amino acids: CASSLLGTEKNIQYF. The CDR3 DNA follows: TGTGCCAGCAGCTTACTAGGGACGGAGAAAAACATTCAGTACTTC.

The chain couples TRBV4-3 to TRBJ2-3, with TRBD2 matching over 7 bases. J gave up 5 bases and V 1 base, and 12 bases lay outside the gene matches. CDR1 is LGHNA, CDR2 YSLEER, per germline. The CDR3 consists of 17 residues. The CDR3 loop is CASSQGVGGGSRDTQYF. The CDR3, as DNA: TGCGCCAGCAGCCAAGGAGTTGGCGGGGGATCCAGAGATACGCAGTATTTT.

The chain has TRBV7-9 and TRBJ1-1, with TRBD1 as a possible D gene (5 bases). CDR1 and CDR2 from the germline V gene are SEHNR and FQNEAQ (reference sequence). The CDR3 is 13 amino acids. With 6 bases removed from V and 4 bases from J, the gap between germline ends came to 12 bases. The CDR3 spells CASRGEGSTEAFF. The CDR3 DNA is TGTGCCAGCAGAGGGGAGGGTAGCACTGAAGCTTTCTTT.

This chain uses TRBV6-5 with TRBJ2-3, with 10 bases lining up with TRBD2. This CDR3 is built from 15 residues. CDR1 and CDR2 (germline): MNHEY, SVGAGI. The J segment lost 1 base and the V segment lost 5 bases, leaving 3 bases of the junction unmatched. The CDR3 sequence: CASSLTSGGTDTQYF. The CDR3 DNA follows: TGTGCCAGCAGTCTCACTAGCGGGGGCACAGATACGCAGTATTTT.

The chain is built from TRBV28 and TRBJ2-5; D is perhaps TRBD1 or TRBD2 (5 bases each). CDR3 size: 14 residues. Looked up from germline, CDR1 is MDHEN and CDR2 is SYDVKM. V was shortened by 6 bases and J by 5 bases, with 16 bases between the two germline ends. CDR3 nucleotide sequence: TGTGCCAGCAGCCGACGGCTAGCAGGGGAGACCCAGTACTTC. Translation gives CASSRRLAGETQYF.

The chain has TRBV7-8 and TRBJ1-3; D is perhaps TRBD1 (6 bases). The V gene's germline CDR1 is SGHVS and CDR2 FQNEAQ. This CDR3 is 16 amino acids long. Trimming removed 1 base from V and 0 bases from J, with 10 bases in between. The CDR3 protein is CASSLGGLLSGNTIYF. For the CDR3, the DNA is TGTGCCAGCAGCTTAGGGGGGCTGCTCTCTGGAAACACCATATATTTT.

This clone was detected only once. V and J are TRBV6-1 and TRBJ2-5; 7 positions match TRBD2. Germline CDR1 and CDR2: MNHNS and SASEGT. Germline trimming cut 1 base from V and 5 bases from J; bases unmatched to any gene: 7. This CDR3 is 15 amino acids long. CDR3 loop: CASSEVQGGEETQYF. DNA of the CDR3: TGTGCCAGCAGTGAAGTCCAGGGAGGGGAGGAGACCCAGTACTTC.

This chain joins TRBV3-1 (or the pseudogene TRBV3-2) and TRBJ1-2; the D is unclear. The CDR3 contains 14 residues. Germline CDR1 LGHDT, CDR2 YNNKEL (reference sequence). V was cut by 2 bases and J by 1 base, with 8 bases left in between. CDR3 coding DNA: TGTGCCAGCAGCCAACCAGGACTTAACTATGGCTACACCTTC. It encodes CASSQPGLNYGYTF.

This sequence joins TRBV7-2 and TRBJ1-1; possible D gene TRBD1, 5 bases. The V gene's germline CDR1 is SGHTA and CDR2 FQGNSA. The CDR3 is 13 residues long. Trimming shortened V by 5 bases and J by 10 bases, and 17 bases separated the two germline ends. The CDR3, as DNA: TGTGCCAGCAGCCCGGGCCCCGGGGGGGTAGCTTTCTTT. Protein: CASSPGPGGVAFF.

This chain links TRBV4-2 with TRBJ2-3; 15 nucleotides line up with TRBD2. CDR3 length equals 17 residues. Germline assignment: CDR1 LGHNA and CDR2 YNFKEQ. V was pared by 4 bases and J by 6 bases, with 8 bases of the junction left unmatched. CDR3 in amino acids: CASSPRTSGGAADTQYF. The DNA for the CDR3 is TGTGCCAGCAGCCCTCGGACTAGCGGGGGGGCAGCGGATACGCAGTATTTT.

V usage is TRBV4-1 and J usage is TRBJ1-2; 7 bases are a match to TRBD1. V lost 1 base, J lost 6 bases, and 8 bases stayed unmatched. The CDR3 is 15 amino acids. CDR1 is MGHRA and CDR2 is YSYEKL in the germline V gene. CDR3 region: CASSQVPGQTHGYTF. As DNA, the CDR3 is TGCGCCAGCAGCCAAGTCCCGGGACAGACTCATGGCTACACCTTC.

This clone was seen just once. The chain joins TRBV18 to TRBJ1-1; TRBD1 might be the D (5 bases). With 6 bases removed from V and 7 bases from J, the gap between germline ends came to 15 bases. CDR1 is KGHSH and CDR2 is LQKENI in the germline V gene. The CDR3 runs 13 residues. CDR3 loop: CASSSNRDREAFF. CDR3 sequence (DNA): TGTGCCAGCTCCTCAAATCGGGACCGTGAAGCTTTCTTT. Full variable domain (rest looked up from reference TRBV18 and TRBJ1-1): NAGVMQNPRHLVRRRGQEARLRCSPMKGHSHVYWYRQLPEEGLKFMVYLQKENIIDESGMPKERFSAEFPKEGPSILRIQQVVRGDSAAYFCASSSNRDREAFFGQGTRLTVV.

The rearrangement uses TRBV18 and TRBJ2-7, with TRBD1 matching over 7 bases. The junction had 4 bases not matched to a gene; V was cut back by 3 bases and J by 5 bases. The CDR3 length is 13 residues. Germline V gene sequence: CDR1 KGHSH, CDR2 LQKENI. CDR3 sequence (DNA): TGTGCCAGCTCACCGGGACAGCGTAACGAGCAGTACTTC. This gives the protein CASSPGQRNEQYF.

The chain recombines TRBV10-3 with TRBJ2-3; D is perhaps TRBD2 (6 bases). The CDR3 is made up of 16 amino acids. In germline, CDR1 is ENHRY, CDR2 SYGVKD. V was shortened by 4 bases and J by 5 bases, with 19 bases between the two germline ends. The CDR3: CAISGLSGLVEDTQYF. The CDR3 nucleotides read TGTGCCATCAGTGGACTCAGCGGGTTGGTCGAAGATACGCAGTATTTT.